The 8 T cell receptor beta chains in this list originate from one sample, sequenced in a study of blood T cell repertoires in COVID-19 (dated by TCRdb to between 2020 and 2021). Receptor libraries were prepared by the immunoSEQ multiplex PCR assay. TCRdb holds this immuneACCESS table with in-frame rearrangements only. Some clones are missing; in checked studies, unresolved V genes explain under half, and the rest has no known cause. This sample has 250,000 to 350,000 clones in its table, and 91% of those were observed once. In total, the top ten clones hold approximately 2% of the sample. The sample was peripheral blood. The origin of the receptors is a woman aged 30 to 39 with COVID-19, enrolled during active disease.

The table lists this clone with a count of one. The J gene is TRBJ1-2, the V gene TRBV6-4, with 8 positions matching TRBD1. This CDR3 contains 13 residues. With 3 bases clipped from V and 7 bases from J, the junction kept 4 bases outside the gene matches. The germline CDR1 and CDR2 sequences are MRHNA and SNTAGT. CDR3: CASSDQGAGGYTF. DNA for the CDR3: TGTGCCAGCAGTGATCAGGGGGCTGGTGGCTACACCTTC.

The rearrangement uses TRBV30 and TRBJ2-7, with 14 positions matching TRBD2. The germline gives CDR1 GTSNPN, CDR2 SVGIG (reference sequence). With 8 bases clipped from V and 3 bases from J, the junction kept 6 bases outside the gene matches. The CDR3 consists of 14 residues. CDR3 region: CAGGLAGVGYEQYF. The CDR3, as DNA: TGTGCCGGGGGACTAGCGGGAGTCGGCTACGAGCAGTACTTC.

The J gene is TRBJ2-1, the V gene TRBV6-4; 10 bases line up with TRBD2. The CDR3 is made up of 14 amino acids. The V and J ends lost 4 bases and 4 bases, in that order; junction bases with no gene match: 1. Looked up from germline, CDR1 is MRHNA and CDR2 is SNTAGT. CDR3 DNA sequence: TGTGCCAGCAGTGCTAGCGGGGGTTACAATGAGCAGTTCTTC. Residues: CASSASGGYNEQFF.

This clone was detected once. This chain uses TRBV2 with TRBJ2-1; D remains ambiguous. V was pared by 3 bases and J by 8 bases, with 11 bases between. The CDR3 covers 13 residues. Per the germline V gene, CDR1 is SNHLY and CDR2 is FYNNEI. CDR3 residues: CASSEYRTDEQFF. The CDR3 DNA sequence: TGTGCCAGCAGTGAGTACAGAACCGATGAGCAGTTCTTC.

The CDR3 loop reads CASSGTGSGNQPQHF. DNA for the CDR3: TGTGCCAGCAGTGGGACAGGGTCTGGCAATCAGCCCCAGCATTTT. This sequence joins TRBV25-1 and TRBJ1-5; 8 bases are a match to TRBD1. This CDR3 region has 15 residues. CDR1 MGHDK and CDR2 SYGVNS come from the germline V gene. Germline trimming cut 4 bases from V and 2 bases from J; bases unmatched to any gene: 4.

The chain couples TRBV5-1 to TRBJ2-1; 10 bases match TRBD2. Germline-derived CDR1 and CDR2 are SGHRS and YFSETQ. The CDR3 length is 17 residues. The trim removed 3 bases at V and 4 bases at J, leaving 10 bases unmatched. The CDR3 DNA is TGCGCCAGCAGCTACTGGAGGACTAGCGGCCTATACAATGAGCAGTTCTTC. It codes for CASSYWRTSGLYNEQFF. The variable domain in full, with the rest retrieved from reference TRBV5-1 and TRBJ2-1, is KAGVTQTPRYLIKTRGQQVTLSCSPISGHRSVSWYQQTPGQGLQFLFEYFSETQRNKGNFPGRFSGRQFSNSRSEMNVSTLELGDSALYLCASSYWRTSGLYNEQFFGPGTRLTVL.

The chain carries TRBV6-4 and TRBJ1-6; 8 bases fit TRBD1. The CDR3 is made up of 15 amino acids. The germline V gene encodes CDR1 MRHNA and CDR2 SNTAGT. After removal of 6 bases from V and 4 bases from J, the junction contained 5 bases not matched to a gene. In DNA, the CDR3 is TGTGCCAGCAGCGCGGACAGGGCTTATAATTCACCCCTCCACTTT. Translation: CASSADRAYNSPLHF.

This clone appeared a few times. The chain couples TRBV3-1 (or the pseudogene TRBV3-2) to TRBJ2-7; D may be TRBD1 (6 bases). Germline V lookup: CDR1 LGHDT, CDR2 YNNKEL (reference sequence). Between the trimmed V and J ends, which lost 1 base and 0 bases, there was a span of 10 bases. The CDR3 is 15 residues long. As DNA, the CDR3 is TGTGCCAGCAGCCAAGCACAGGGCACCTCCTACGAGCAGTACTTC. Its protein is CASSQAQGTSYEQYF.